The entry below gives a single T cell receptor (beta chain) sequence along with its context. Antigen: not known. The CDR3 runs 14 residues. Looked up from germline, CDR1 is KGHSH and CDR2 is LQKENI. Trimming took 4 bases from V and 1 from J; bases not matched to a gene: 4. This specimen comes from a study of shared clonotypes between healthy human individuals. Overall study results and limits: Around 5% of naive CD4 clonotypes were common to a few donors.

Researchers divided each subset's genomic DNA evenly across several immunoSEQ plates. Repertoires were generated with immunoSEQ multiplex PCR, while TCRdb's copy carries only in-frame clones and drops some. The sample lists under 1,100,000 clones, roughly 70% occurring once. The source material was memory CD4+ T cells sorted from blood. Subset noted: CD45RA-negative fraction. The chain employs TRBV18 and TRBJ2-7; TRBD1 aligns across 7 bases. The receptor's source is a man between 18 and 35 years old in good health. The CDR3, as DNA: TGTGCCAGCTCACTCAACAGGGGATCCTACGAGCAGTACTTC. Its protein is CASSLNRGSYEQYF.